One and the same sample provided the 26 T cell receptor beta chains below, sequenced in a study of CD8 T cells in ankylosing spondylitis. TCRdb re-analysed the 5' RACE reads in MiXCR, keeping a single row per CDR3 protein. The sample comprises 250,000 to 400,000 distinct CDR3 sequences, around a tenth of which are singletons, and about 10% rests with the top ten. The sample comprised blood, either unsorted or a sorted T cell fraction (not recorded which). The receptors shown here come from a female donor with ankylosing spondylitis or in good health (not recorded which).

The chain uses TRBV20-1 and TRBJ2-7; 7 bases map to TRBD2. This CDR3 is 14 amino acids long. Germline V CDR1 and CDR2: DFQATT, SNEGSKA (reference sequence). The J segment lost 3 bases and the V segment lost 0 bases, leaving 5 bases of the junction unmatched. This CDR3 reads CSAREGGGIYEQYF. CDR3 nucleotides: TGCAGTGCTAGAGAGGGGGGAGGGATCTACGAGCAGTACTTC.

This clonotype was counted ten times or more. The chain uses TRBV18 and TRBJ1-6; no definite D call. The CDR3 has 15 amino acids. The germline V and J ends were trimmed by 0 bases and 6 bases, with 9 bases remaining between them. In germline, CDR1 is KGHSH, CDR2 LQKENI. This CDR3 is CASSPPGGVNSPLHF. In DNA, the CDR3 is TGTGCCAGCTCACCACCCGGTGGGGTTAATTCACCCCTCCACTTT.

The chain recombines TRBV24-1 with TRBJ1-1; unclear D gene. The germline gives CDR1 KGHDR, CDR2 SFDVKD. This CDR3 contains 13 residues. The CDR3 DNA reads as TGTGCTAGAGGAGAGGATCTGGTCACTGAAGCTTTCTTT. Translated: CARGEDLVTEAFF.

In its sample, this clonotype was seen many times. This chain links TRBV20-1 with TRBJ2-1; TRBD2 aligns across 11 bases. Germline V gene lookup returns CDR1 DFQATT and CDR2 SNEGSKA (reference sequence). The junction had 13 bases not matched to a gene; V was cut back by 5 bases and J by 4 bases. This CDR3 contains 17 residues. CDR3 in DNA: TGCAGTGCTTCCCAGAGGGTGGGGACTAGCGGATACAATGAGCAGTTCTTC. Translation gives CSASQRVGTSGYNEQFF.

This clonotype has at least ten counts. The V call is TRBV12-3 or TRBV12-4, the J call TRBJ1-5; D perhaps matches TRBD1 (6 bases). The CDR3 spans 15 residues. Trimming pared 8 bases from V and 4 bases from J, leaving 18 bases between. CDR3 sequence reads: CASGYTGTRNQPQHF. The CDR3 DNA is TGTGCCAGCGGTTACACCGGGACAAGGAATCAGCCCCAGCATTTT.

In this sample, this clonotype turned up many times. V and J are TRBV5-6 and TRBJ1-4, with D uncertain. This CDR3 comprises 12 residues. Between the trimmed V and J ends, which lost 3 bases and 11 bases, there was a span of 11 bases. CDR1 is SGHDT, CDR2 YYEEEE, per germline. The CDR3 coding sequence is TGTGCCAGCAGCTCAAGTACTGGGAAACTGTTTTTT. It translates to CASSSSTGKLFF.

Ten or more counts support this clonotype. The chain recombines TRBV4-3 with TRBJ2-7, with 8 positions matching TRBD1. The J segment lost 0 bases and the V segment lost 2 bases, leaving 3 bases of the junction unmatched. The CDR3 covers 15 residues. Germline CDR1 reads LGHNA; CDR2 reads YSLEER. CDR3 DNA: TGCGCCAGCAGCCAACGACAGGGGAGCTCCTACGAGCAGTACTTC. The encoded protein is CASSQRQGSSYEQYF.

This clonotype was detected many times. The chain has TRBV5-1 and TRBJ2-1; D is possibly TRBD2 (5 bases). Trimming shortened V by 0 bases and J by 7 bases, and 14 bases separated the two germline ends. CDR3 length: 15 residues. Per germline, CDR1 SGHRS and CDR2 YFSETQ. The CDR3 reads CASSLDRNSGNEQFF. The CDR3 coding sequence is TGCGCCAGCAGCTTGGATCGGAATTCGGGGAATGAGCAGTTCTTC.

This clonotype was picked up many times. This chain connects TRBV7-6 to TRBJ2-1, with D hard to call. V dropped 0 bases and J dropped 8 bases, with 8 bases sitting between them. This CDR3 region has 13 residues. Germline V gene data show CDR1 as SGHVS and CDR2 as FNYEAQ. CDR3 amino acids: CASSLAVAYEQFF. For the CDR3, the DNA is TGTGCCAGCAGCTTAGCGGTGGCGTATGAGCAGTTCTTC.

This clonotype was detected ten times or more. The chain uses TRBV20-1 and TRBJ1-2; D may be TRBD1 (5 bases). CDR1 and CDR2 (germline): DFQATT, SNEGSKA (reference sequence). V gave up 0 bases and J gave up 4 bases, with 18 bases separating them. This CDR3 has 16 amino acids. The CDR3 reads CSARDAASGAVYGYTF. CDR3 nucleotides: TGCAGTGCTAGAGATGCGGCGTCTGGGGCAGTCTATGGCTACACCTTC.

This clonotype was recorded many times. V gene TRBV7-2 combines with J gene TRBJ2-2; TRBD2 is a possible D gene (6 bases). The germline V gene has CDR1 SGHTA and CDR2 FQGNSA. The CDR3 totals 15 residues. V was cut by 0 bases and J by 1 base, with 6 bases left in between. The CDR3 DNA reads TGTGCCAGCAGCTTAGCGGGAGGGAACACCGGGGAGCTGTTTTTT. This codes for CASSLAGGNTGELFF.

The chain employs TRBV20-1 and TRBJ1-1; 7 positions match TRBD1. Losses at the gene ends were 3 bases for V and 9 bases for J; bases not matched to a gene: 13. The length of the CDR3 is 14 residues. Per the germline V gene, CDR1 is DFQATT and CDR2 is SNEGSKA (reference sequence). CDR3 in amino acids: CSASLLQGGGQAFF. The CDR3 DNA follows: TGCAGTGCTAGCTTATTACAAGGGGGCGGACAAGCTTTCTTT.

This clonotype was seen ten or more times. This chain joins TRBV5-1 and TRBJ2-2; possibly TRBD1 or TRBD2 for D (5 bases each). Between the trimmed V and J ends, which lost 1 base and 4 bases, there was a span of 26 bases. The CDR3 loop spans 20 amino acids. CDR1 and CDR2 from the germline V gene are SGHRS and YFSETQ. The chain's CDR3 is CASSLFGWDEGGESTGELFF. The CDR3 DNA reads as TGCGCCAGCAGCTTGTTCGGTTGGGACGAGGGCGGTGAGTCCACCGGGGAGCTGTTTTTT.

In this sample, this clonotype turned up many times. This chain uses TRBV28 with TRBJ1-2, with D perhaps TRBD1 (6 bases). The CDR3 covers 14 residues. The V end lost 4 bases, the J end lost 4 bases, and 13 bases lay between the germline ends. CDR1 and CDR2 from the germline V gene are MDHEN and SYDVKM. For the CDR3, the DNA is TGTGCCAGCAGTTCGAAGGGGGACGCCTATGGCTACACCTTC. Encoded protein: CASSSKGDAYGYTF.

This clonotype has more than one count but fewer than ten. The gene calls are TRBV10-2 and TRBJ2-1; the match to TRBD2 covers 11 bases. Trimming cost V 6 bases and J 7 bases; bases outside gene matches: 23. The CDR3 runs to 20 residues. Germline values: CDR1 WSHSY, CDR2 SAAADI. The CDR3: CASRAERGGSGRAIGNEQFF. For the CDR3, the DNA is TGCGCCAGCAGAGCCGAACGAGGTGGTAGCGGGAGGGCCATCGGAAATGAGCAGTTCTTC.

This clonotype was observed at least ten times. CDR3 amino acids: CASSGRRSYEQYF. The CDR3 DNA follows: TGTGCCAGCAGCGGACGTAGGTCCTACGAGCAGTACTTC. V usage is TRBV27 and J usage is TRBJ2-7; D not certain. The CDR3 has 13 residues. V was cut by 6 bases and J by 1 base, with 10 bases left in between. Germline loops: CDR1 MNHEY, CDR2 SMNVEV (reference sequence).

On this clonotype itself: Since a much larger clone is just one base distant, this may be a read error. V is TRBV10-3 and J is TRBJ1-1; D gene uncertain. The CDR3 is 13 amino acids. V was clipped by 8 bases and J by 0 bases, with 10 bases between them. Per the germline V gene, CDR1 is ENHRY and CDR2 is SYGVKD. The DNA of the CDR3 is TGTGCCATCCCAGAGGGAATGAACACTGAAGCTTTCTTT. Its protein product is CAIPEGMNTEAFF.

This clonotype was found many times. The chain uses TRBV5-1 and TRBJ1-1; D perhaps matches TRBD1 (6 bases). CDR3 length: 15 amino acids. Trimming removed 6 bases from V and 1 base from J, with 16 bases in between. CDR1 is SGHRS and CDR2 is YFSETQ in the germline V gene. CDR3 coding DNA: TGCGCCAGCAAAATCGGGACACCAAGGAACACTGAAGCTTTCTTT. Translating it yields CASKIGTPRNTEAFF.

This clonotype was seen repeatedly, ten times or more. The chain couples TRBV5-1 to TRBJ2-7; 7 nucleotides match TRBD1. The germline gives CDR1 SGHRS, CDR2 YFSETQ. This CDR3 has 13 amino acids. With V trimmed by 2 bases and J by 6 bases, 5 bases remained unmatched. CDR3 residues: CASSLQGIGEQYF. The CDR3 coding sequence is TGCGCCAGCAGCTTACAGGGGATCGGCGAGCAGTACTTC.

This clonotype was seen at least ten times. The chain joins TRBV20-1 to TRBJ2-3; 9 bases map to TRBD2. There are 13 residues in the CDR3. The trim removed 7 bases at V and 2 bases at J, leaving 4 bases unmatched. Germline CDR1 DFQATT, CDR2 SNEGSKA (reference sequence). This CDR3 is CSDRGGVTDTQYF. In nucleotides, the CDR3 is TGCAGTGATCGCGGGGGGGTCACAGATACGCAGTATTTT.

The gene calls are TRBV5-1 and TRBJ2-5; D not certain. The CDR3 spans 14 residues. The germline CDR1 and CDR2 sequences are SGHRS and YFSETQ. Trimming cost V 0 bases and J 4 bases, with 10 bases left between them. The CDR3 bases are TGCGCCAGCAGCTTGGGGGAACCAGTAGAGACCCAGTACTTC. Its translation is CASSLGEPVETQYF.

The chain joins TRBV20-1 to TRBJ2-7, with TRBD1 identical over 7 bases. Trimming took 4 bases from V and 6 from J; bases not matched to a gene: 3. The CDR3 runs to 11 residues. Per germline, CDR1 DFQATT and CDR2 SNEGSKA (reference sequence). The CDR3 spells CSAKTGFEQYF. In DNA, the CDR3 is TGCAGTGCTAAGACAGGGTTCGAGCAGTACTTC.

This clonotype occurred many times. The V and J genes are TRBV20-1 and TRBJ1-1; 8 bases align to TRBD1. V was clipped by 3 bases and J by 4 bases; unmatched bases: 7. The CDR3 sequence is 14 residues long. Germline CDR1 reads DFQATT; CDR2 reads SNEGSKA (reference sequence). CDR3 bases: TGCAGTGCTAGGTCAGGGGGCGTCGGCACTGAAGCTTTCTTT. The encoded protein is CSARSGGVGTEAFF.

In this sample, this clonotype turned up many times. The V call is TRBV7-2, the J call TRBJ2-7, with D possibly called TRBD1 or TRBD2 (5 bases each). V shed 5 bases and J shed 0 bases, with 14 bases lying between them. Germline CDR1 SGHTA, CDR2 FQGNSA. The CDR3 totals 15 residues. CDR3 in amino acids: CASSLTRTNSYEQYF. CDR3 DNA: TGTGCCAGCAGCCTCACTAGGACAAACTCCTACGAGCAGTACTTC. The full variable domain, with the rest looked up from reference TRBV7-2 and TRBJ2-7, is GAGVSQSPSNKVTEKGKDVELRCDPISGHTALYWYRQSLGQGLEFLIYFQGNSAPDKSGLPSDRFSAERTGGSVSTLTIQRTQQEDSAVYLCASSLTRTNSYEQYFGPGTRLTVT.

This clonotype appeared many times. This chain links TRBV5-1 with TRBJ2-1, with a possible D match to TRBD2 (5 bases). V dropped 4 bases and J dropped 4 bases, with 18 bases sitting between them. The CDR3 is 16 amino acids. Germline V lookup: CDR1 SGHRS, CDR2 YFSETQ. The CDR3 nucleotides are TGCGCCAGCAGCCCCCGCCGCGAGGGCTTGTACAATGAGCAGTTCTTC. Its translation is CASSPRREGLYNEQFF.

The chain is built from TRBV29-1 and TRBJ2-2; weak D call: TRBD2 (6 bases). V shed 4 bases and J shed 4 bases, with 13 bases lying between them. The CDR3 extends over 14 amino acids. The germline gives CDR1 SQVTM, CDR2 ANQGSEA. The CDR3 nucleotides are TGCAGCGTTGGGGGACTGGCGGGCACCGGGGAGCTGTTTTTT. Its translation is CSVGGLAGTGELFF.